This T cell receptor beta chain was found in a study of cytomegalovirus exposure and HLA in healthy donors. Primers: 60 Vbeta forward and 13 Jbeta reverse. Measured with immunoSEQ multiplex PCR; TCRdb has only the in-frame clones, and not every one. The profile shows approximately 150,000 clones, around 80% of them singletons. Note on this clone: One end of the junction fails to match germline, which may point to a read error.

CDR3 length equals 18 residues. Germline CDR1 reads MNHEY; CDR2 reads SMNVEV (reference sequence). The sequencing input was PBMCs. The TCR sequence derives from a man aged 18 to 30 in good health and CMV-seropositive. The chain couples TRBV27 to TRBJ2-6; TRBD1 matches at 9 bases. The CDR3 nucleotides are TGTGCCAGCAGTTTATCGGGACAGGGAAGCTCTGGGGCCAACGGCCTGACTTTC. This gives the protein CASSLSGQGSSGANGLTF.